One and the same sample provided the 19 T cell receptor beta chains below, sequenced in a study of blood T cells in healthy people across ages. Primed by a sample-barcoded 5' primer and a J-beta primer mix, a second PCR proceeded for 7 to 11 cycles. One entry per CDR3 protein results from TCRdb running MiXCR on the 5' RACE reads. This table holds approximately 800,000 distinct CDR3 sequences, around two thirds found once. Sequencing was performed on blood. The receptors shown here come from a man between 25 and 39 years old in good health.

This clonotype was found a few times. The chain combines TRBV6-1 with TRBJ2-1, with 9 bases aligning to TRBD1. J gave up 6 bases and V 6 bases, and 15 bases lay outside the gene matches. Germline loops: CDR1 MNHNS, CDR2 SASEGT. The CDR3 sequence is 17 residues long. The CDR3 spells CASSPRPLGQGFNEQFF. Here the CDR3 DNA reads TGTGCCAGCAGCCCCCGTCCCCTGGGACAGGGTTTCAATGAGCAGTTCTTC.

This clonotype showed up just a few times. The V call is TRBV5-1, the J call TRBJ2-7; possibly TRBD1 for D (6 bases). The CDR3 is 12 residues long. V was trimmed by 4 bases and J by 6 bases, leaving 11 bases between them. Germline values: CDR1 SGHRS, CDR2 YFSETQ. For the CDR3, the DNA is TGCGCCAGCAGCATACAGGGTTTCGAGCAGTACTTC. This translates into CASSIQGFEQYF.

The V call is TRBV7-2, the J call TRBJ1-6; D not resolved. V was trimmed by 6 bases and J by 4 bases, leaving 13 bases between them. Germline values: CDR1 SGHTA, CDR2 FQGNSA. This CDR3 is built from 15 residues. This CDR3 is CASSRAAGYNSPLHF. CDR3 coding DNA: TGTGCCAGCAGTCGAGCGGCGGGGTATAATTCACCCCTCCACTTT.

This clonotype was observed many times. The chain is built from TRBV10-3 and TRBJ2-7, with 7 bases identical to TRBD1. Germline V gene sequence: CDR1 ENHRY, CDR2 SYGVKD. Trimming removed 2 bases from V and 3 bases from J; junction bases left unmatched: 7. The CDR3 loop spans 15 amino acids. CDR3 bases: TGTGCCATCAGTGAGATCAGGGGGACCTACTACGAGCAGTACTTC. Protein product: CAISEIRGTYYEQYF.

The chain links TRBV6-1 to TRBJ2-5, with a possible D match to TRBD2 (5 bases). The V end lost 3 bases, the J end lost 11 bases, and 19 bases lay between the germline ends. Germline CDR1 MNHNS, CDR2 SASEGT. The length of the CDR3 is 14 residues. CDR3 residues: CASSESGDKGEQYF. The CDR3 DNA is TGTGCCAGCAGTGAGAGCGGAGACAAGGGTGAGCAGTACTTC.

This clonotype came up a few times. The chain combines TRBV6-5 with TRBJ1-2, with 8 nucleotides matching TRBD1. In germline, CDR1 is MNHEY, CDR2 SVGAGI. This CDR3 spans 16 amino acids. V lost 8 bases to trimming and J lost 3 bases; unmatched junction nucleotides: 14. The CDR3 DNA sequence: TGTGCCAGCTCCCGGGGGGGGACAGGAGTGGACTATGGCTACACCTTC. This encodes CASSRGGTGVDYGYTF.

This clonotype was detected a few times. The gene calls are TRBV27 and TRBJ1-2; 7 nucleotides match TRBD1. This CDR3 comprises 13 residues. The V gene's germline CDR1 is MNHEY and CDR2 SMNVEV (reference sequence). Losses at the gene ends were 7 bases for V and 4 bases for J; bases not matched to a gene: 6. In DNA, the CDR3 is TGTGCCAGCACAAAACAGGGGACCTATGGCTACACCTTC. Its translation is CASTKQGTYGYTF.

The CDR3 coding sequence is TGTGCCAGCAGCGGGCCCTCTGGCGAGCAGTACTTC. This encodes CASSGPSGEQYF. The V call is TRBV7-3, the J call TRBJ2-7; D not resolved. The CDR3 totals 12 residues. Germline CDR1 SGHTA, CDR2 FQGTGA. The V end lost 5 bases, the J end lost 6 bases, and 11 bases lay between the germline ends.

The chain couples TRBV11-3 to TRBJ2-7; TRBD1 aligns across 7 bases. Near its end, the DNA agrees better with TRBJ2-5, so the J call may be wrong. This CDR3 is built from 14 residues. The germline CDR1 and CDR2 sequences are SGHNT and YENEEA. The CDR3 coding sequence is TGTGCCAGCAGCACAGGACAGGTTCCAGAGACCCAGTACTTC. This translates into CASSTGQVPETQYF.

This clonotype was detected a few times. This rearrangement joins TRBV5-1 to TRBJ2-1; D might be TRBD2 (5 bases). The germline CDR1 and CDR2 sequences are SGHRS and YFSETQ. This CDR3 is 14 amino acids long. Trimming cost V 1 base and J 7 bases, with 12 bases left between them. For the CDR3, the DNA is TGCGCCAGCAGCTTGTGGGCTAGCCGGAATGAGCAGTTCTTC. This translates into CASSLWASRNEQFF.

The CDR3 nucleotides are TGTGCCAGCAGCGTAGTGGGGGGCCGCTACTCCTACAATGAGCAGTTCTTC. Protein product: CASSVVGGRYSYNEQFF. This rearrangement joins TRBV9 to TRBJ2-1; D might be TRBD1 or TRBD2, each matching 6 bases. Trimming shortened V by 0 bases and J by 0 bases, and 13 bases separated the two germline ends. The CDR3 is 17 amino acids. From germline, CDR1 is SGDLS and CDR2 YYNGEE.

V usage is TRBV7-2 and J usage is TRBJ2-7; D unclear. The V end lost 2 bases, the J end lost 4 bases, and 15 bases lay between the germline ends. CDR3 length equals 15 residues. Germline-derived CDR1 and CDR2 are SGHTA and FQGNSA. The CDR3 nucleotides are TGTGCCAGCAGCTTAATTCCCGGACCTCTTTACGAGCAGTACTTC. Translating it yields CASSLIPGPLYEQYF.

The V gene is TRBV6-2 or TRBV6-3, the J gene TRBJ2-3, with a tentative D call TRBD2 (6 bases). Between the trimmed V and J ends, which lost 3 bases and 5 bases, there was a span of 9 bases. This CDR3 spans 13 amino acids. From germline, CDR1 is MNHEY and CDR2 SVGEGT. In DNA, the CDR3 is TGTGCCAGCAGTTATGGGACTGTAGATACGCAGTATTTT. Protein product: CASSYGTVDTQYF.

The chain joins TRBV6-1 to TRBJ2-1; D gene ambiguous. Between the trimmed V and J ends, which lost 1 base and 8 bases, there was a span of 21 bases. The CDR3 sequence is 17 residues long. Looked up from germline, CDR1 is MNHNS and CDR2 is SASEGT. The CDR3 reads CASSEVGATLSYDEQFF. Here the CDR3 DNA reads TGTGCCAGCAGTGAAGTAGGTGCTACCTTATCTTACGATGAGCAGTTCTTC.

The chain couples TRBV20-1 to TRBJ2-5; D gene ambiguous. This CDR3 region has 11 residues. Trimming took off 0 bases at V and 10 bases at J, with 9 bases between the two ends. The germline V gene encodes CDR1 DFQATT and CDR2 SNEGSKA (reference sequence). In nucleotides, the CDR3 is TGCAGTGCTAGAGACGATCGAGACCAGTACTTC. Its translation: CSARDDRDQYF.

This clonotype turned up a few times. The chain uses TRBV12-3 or TRBV12-4 and TRBJ1-5, with a weak D call TRBD1 (6 bases). V was clipped by 6 bases and J by 3 bases, with 12 bases between them. The CDR3 covers 14 residues. The CDR3 DNA follows: TGTGCCAGCAGCCTGGACAGCAACAATCAGCCCCAGCATTTT. Protein: CASSLDSNNQPQHF.

CDR3 region: CASRRDGTYGYTF. CDR3 DNA: TGTGCCAGCAGGCGGGACGGTACCTATGGCTACACCTTC. The chain carries TRBV6-5 and TRBJ1-2, with D perhaps TRBD1 (5 bases). V gave up 6 bases and J gave up 4 bases, with 12 bases separating them. The CDR3 runs 13 residues. Germline values: CDR1 MNHEY, CDR2 SVGAGI.

V and J are TRBV6-5 and TRBJ2-1, with 12 bases identical to TRBD2. This CDR3 has 18 residues. V shed 2 bases and J 3 bases; nucleotides not matched to a gene: 8. Looked up from germline, CDR1 is MNHEY and CDR2 is SVGAGI. CDR3 DNA sequence: TGTGCCAGCAGTTACGGGTCTAGCGGGGGGGTTCGCTACAATGAGCAGTTCTTC. Translating it yields CASSYGSSGGVRYNEQFF.

This clonotype was seen once. This sequence joins TRBV20-1 and TRBJ1-2; tentative D call: TRBD1 (6 bases). The CDR3 has 12 amino acids. Trimming removed 5 bases at V and 6 bases at J, with 13 bases between. CDR1 is DFQATT and CDR2 is SNEGSKA in the germline V gene (reference sequence). This chain's CDR3 is CSAYREVHGYTF. The CDR3 bases are TGCAGTGCTTACAGGGAGGTGCATGGCTACACCTTC.